This T cell receptor beta chain was sequenced in a study of OX40 agonist ivuxolimab in advanced cancers. Study overall: Partial responses were achieved by three patients, of whom one had hepatocellular carcinoma and two had cutaneous melanoma.

Germline CDR1 and CDR2: SQVTM and ANQGSEA. Trimming stripped 6 bases from V and 4 bases from J, with 16 bases between. The length of the CDR3 is 14 residues. Sequenced by immunoSEQ multiplex PCR; TCRdb stores in-frame clones only, minus some. The sample consists of 85,000 to 95,000 clones, 75% to 90% of them appearing once. This chain uses TRBV29-1 with TRBJ2-1; D gene uncertain. The receptor comes from an adult with an advanced solid tumor such as melanoma, head and neck, liver or kidney cancer. Specimen: CD4+ or CD8+ T cells sorted from blood, collected in a trial of the OX40 agonist ivuxolimab. The CDR3 is CSVLSALGYNEQFF. The CDR3 DNA follows: TGCAGCGTCCTCTCGGCCCTAGGGTACAATGAGCAGTTCTTC.